Presented here are 22 T cell receptor beta chains from one specimen sequenced in a study of glioma-infiltrating T cells. Amplification of TCR alpha and beta CDR3 regions from RNA used iRepertoire nested multiplex PCR. TCRdb fed the multiplex PCR reads into MiXCR, producing one record per CDR3 protein. The sample has 85,000 to 110,000 distinct CDR3 sequences; 25% to 35% are singletons. Sample: glioma tissue, nonneoplastic brain tissue, or PBMCs (not recorded which). These receptors all come from a human donor with low-grade glioma or glioblastoma, undergoing nonglioma brain surgery, or in good health (not recorded which).

Turning to this clonotype: One end of the junction fails to match germline, which may point to a read error. The chain recombines TRBV7-2 with TRBJ2-5, with a tentative D call TRBD2 (5 bases). Germline CDR1 and CDR2: SGHTA and FQGNSA. The CDR3 length is 14 residues. The CDR3 loop reads CASSLAGGGESQYF. The CDR3 nucleotides are TGTGCCAGCAGCTTAGCCGGCGGAGGAGAGAGCCAGTACTTC.

This clonotype showed up many times. The chain joins TRBV20-1 to TRBJ1-5, with TRBD1 matching 7 bases. Germline V lookup: CDR1 DFQATT, CDR2 SNEGSKA (reference sequence). V lost 3 bases, J lost 5 bases, and 7 bases stayed unmatched. The CDR3 runs 14 residues. The CDR3 loop is CSASSTGPHQPQHF. The CDR3 DNA follows: TGCAGTGCTAGTTCGACAGGGCCCCATCAGCCCCAGCATTTT.

This clonotype was seen at least ten times. The chain links TRBV12-3 or TRBV12-4 to TRBJ2-6; no clear D gene. This CDR3 has 15 amino acids. The V gene lost 3 bases and the J gene lost 0 bases, with 6 bases spanning the gap. The chain's CDR3 is CASSLQSSGANVLTF. CDR3 bases: TGTGCCAGCAGTTTGCAATCCTCTGGGGCCAACGTCCTGACTTTC.

This clonotype was counted at least ten times. The chain combines TRBV6-1 with TRBJ1-1; a weak D match, TRBD1 (5 bases). From germline, CDR1 is MNHNS and CDR2 SASEGT. The CDR3 is made up of 13 amino acids. V gave up 5 bases and J gave up 0 bases, with 7 bases separating them. CDR3 in amino acids: CASSRGMNTEAFF. CDR3 bases: TGTGCCAGCAGTCGGGGCATGAACACTGAAGCTTTCTTT.

As to this clonotype: One end of the junction is discordant with germline, which a read error may explain. V gene TRBV11-2 combines with J gene TRBJ2-3; 7 nucleotides align to TRBD1. Germline CDR1 SGHAT, CDR2 FQNNGV. This CDR3 spans 15 amino acids. CDR3 region: CARSSRQGAADTQYF. The CDR3 DNA follows: TGTGCCAGAAGCTCCAGACAGGGTGCCGCAGATACGCAGTATTTT.

This chain uses TRBV4-1 with TRBJ2-3; TRBD2 is a possible D gene (6 bases). Trimming took off 3 bases at V and 5 bases at J, with 12 bases between the two ends. Germline loops: CDR1 MGHRA, CDR2 YSYEKL. The CDR3 spans 14 residues. The CDR3 DNA is TGCGCCAGCAGCCAGAAGACTAGTATAGATACGCAGTATTTT. Its protein is CASSQKTSIDTQYF.

Concerning this clonotype: Since a much larger clone is just one base distant, this may be a read error. V is TRBV20-1 and J is TRBJ2-6; D call uncertain. The V end lost 5 bases, the J end lost 0 bases, and 17 bases lay between the germline ends. Germline V gives CDR1 DFQATT, CDR2 SNEGSKA (reference sequence). The CDR3 is made up of 17 amino acids. The CDR3 loop is CSAGKDGVSSGANVLTF. The DNA of the CDR3 is TGCAGTGCTGGAAAGGACGGCGTAAGCTCTGGGGCCAACGTCCTGACTTTC.

This clonotype occurred many times. The V gene is TRBV6-1, the J gene TRBJ2-7, with 9 bases that match TRBD1. Looked up from germline, CDR1 is MNHNS and CDR2 is SASEGT. The CDR3 is 14 residues long. The ends lost 2 bases at V and 3 bases at J; junction bases unmatched: 2. As DNA, the CDR3 is TGTGCCAGCAGTGAACCGGGACAGGGCTACGAGCAGTACTTC. It translates to CASSEPGQGYEQYF.

This clonotype was seen ten or more times. The V and J genes are TRBV15 and TRBJ1-1; possible D gene TRBD1, 5 bases. The ends were cut back, 5 bases at V and 1 base at J, with 11 bases in the middle. Germline assignment: CDR1 LNHNV and CDR2 YYDKDF (reference sequence). This CDR3 is 14 amino acids long. DNA of the CDR3: TGTGCCACCAGCTACTCCAGGGCGAACACTGAAGCTTTCTTT. Translated: CATSYSRANTEAFF.

The chain links TRBV19 to TRBJ2-3, with 10 bases identical to TRBD1. This CDR3 is built from 12 residues. V gave up 1 base and J gave up 15 bases; unmatched junction bases: 4. Germline CDR1 and CDR2: LNHDA and SQIVND (reference sequence). The CDR3 DNA reads as TGTGCCAGTAGTATAGCTGGGACAGGGGAATATTTT. Its protein product is CASSIAGTGEYF. The whole variable domain, remainder taken from reference TRBV19 and TRBJ2-3, is DGGITQSPKYLFRKEGQNVTLSCEQNLNHDAMYWYRQDPGQGLRLIYYSQIVNDFQKGDIAEGYSVSREKKESFPLTVTSAQKNPTAFYLCASSIAGTGEYFGPGTRLTVL.

There are many counts of this clonotype. The rearrangement joins TRBV18 to TRBJ1-1; the D gene is possibly TRBD1 (5 bases). With 1 base removed from V and 4 bases from J, the gap between germline ends came to 16 bases. The CDR3 consists of 16 residues. Per germline, CDR1 KGHSH and CDR2 LQKENI. This CDR3 reads CASSPRFQGEGTEAFF. As DNA, the CDR3 is TGTGCCAGCTCACCACGGTTCCAGGGTGAGGGCACTGAAGCTTTCTTT. Looking up the rest from reference TRBV18 and TRBJ1-1 gives the full variable domain: NAGVMQNPRHLVRRRGQEARLRCSPMKGHSHVYWYRQLPEEGLKFMVYLQKENIIDESGMPKERFSAEFPKEGPSILRIQQVVRGDSAAYFCASSPRFQGEGTEAFFGQGTRLTVV.

In this sample, this clonotype turned up a few times. The chain recombines TRBV12-3 or TRBV12-4 with TRBJ2-5; D is unclear. The CDR3 totals 12 residues. Deletions cut 8 bases from V and 5 bases from J, with 12 bases between. In DNA, the CDR3 is TGTGCCAGCCGGACGGGTTGGGAGACCCAGTACTTC. Amino acids: CASRTGWETQYF.

A word on this clonotype: A read error is likely, as this CDR3 ends without the conserved phenylalanine or tryptophan. The V call is TRBV20-1, the J call TRBJ2-1, with TRBD2 as a possible D gene (5 bases). The germline V gene encodes CDR1 DFQATT and CDR2 SNEGSKA (reference sequence). The CDR3 sequence is 12 residues long. Between the trimmed V and J ends, which lost 4 bases and 4 bases, there was a span of 8 bases. This chain's CDR3 is CSAKGLYNEQFL. The CDR3 DNA reads TGCAGTGCTAAAGGACTGTACAATGAGCAGTTCCTC.

This clonotype was picked up a small number of times. The rearrangement joins TRBV6-1 to TRBJ2-5; 11 nucleotides line up with TRBD2. Germline V lookup: CDR1 MNHNS, CDR2 SASEGT. J gave up 2 bases and V 6 bases, and 8 bases lay outside the gene matches. The CDR3 extends over 16 amino acids. DNA for the CDR3: TGTGCCAGCAGACCTTTAGCGGGGGGGAATCAAGAGACCCAGTACTTC. Translated: CASRPLAGGNQETQYF.

Concerning this clonotype: Since a much larger clone is just one base distant, this may be a read error. The V gene is TRBV18, the J gene TRBJ2-1; no clear D. The CDR3 length is 16 residues. Germline CDR1 and CDR2: KGHSH and LQKENI. The CDR3 coding sequence is TGTGCCAGCTCAATTAAAAGCGCGACAAGCTACAATGAGCGGTTCTTC. Protein: CASSIKSATSYNERFF.

The chain combines TRBV19 with TRBJ1-2; D not resolved. The CDR3 consists of 14 residues. Trimming left V 7 bases short and J 2 bases short, with 14 bases between. CDR1 and CDR2 (germline): LNHDA, SQIVND (reference sequence). CDR3 sequence (DNA): TGTGCCAGTAATAGTCATGGGCCGAACTATGGCTACACCTTC. Its protein is CASNSHGPNYGYTF.

This chain links TRBV4-1 with TRBJ2-3; unclear D gene. Germline V CDR1 and CDR2: MGHRA, YSYEKL. The CDR3 is 15 amino acids. The germline V and J ends were trimmed by 1 base and 3 bases, with 11 bases remaining between them. The CDR3 loop is CASSQAHLPTDTQYF. CDR3 DNA: TGCGCCAGCAGCCAAGCGCACCTCCCGACAGATACGCAGTATTTT.

This clonotype came up many times. This chain connects TRBV20-1 to TRBJ1-2, with no clear D. Germline CDR1 is DFQATT and CDR2 is SNEGSKA (reference sequence). CDR3 size: 12 residues. The V and J ends lost 3 bases and 4 bases respectively, with 9 bases between them. DNA of the CDR3: TGCAGTGCTAGTAAGCCGGTCTATGGCTACACCTTC. The encoded protein is CSASKPVYGYTF.

This clonotype has at least ten counts. This chain joins TRBV6-1 and TRBJ2-3; tentatively, D is TRBD2 (7 bases). Between the trimmed V and J ends, which lost 7 bases and 8 bases, there was a span of 19 bases. The CDR3 runs 14 residues. Per germline, CDR1 MNHNS and CDR2 SASEGT. Here the CDR3 DNA reads TGTGCCAGCATCCAGGGGAGGGACCAGGGTACGCAGTATTTT. Protein sequence: CASIQGRDQGTQYF.

This clonotype was observed a handful of times. A much larger clone sits a single nucleotide away, making a read error possible. J is TRBJ2-3 and V is TRBV11-2; D remains ambiguous. The germline gives CDR1 SGHAT, CDR2 FQNNGV. The CDR3 has 14 residues. V was shortened by 1 base and J by 0 bases, with 5 bases between the two germline ends. CDR3 bases: TGTGCCAGCAGCTTAGGGTATAGCACAGATACGCAGTATTTT. Translated, it gives CASSLGYSTDTQYF.

The sample holds many counts of this clonotype. The conserved phenylalanine or tryptophan normally closing the CDR3 is absent here, so this likely arose from a read error. The genes are TRBV6-1 and TRBJ2-1; D not resolved. Deletions cut 6 bases from V and 5 bases from J, with 2 bases between. The CDR3 extends over 10 amino acids. Germline CDR1 is MNHNS and CDR2 is SASEGT. DNA of the CDR3: TGTGCCAGCAGCAACAATGAGCAGTTCCTC. It translates to CASSNNEQFL.

This clonotype was counted many times. The chain couples TRBV28 to TRBJ1-1; unclear D gene. The CDR3 totals 10 residues. V was cut by 3 bases and J by 13 bases, with 9 bases left in between. The germline V gene encodes CDR1 MDHEN and CDR2 SYDVKM. CDR3 sequence: CASSFSKVFF. CDR3 nucleotide sequence: TGTGCCAGCAGTTTCTCTAAGGTTTTCTTT.